A selection of T cell receptor delta chains follows, all from one sample in a study of gamma-delta T cells after stem cell transplantation. TCRdb used CATT to re-call clones from the RT-PCR reads. The sample lists 2,000 to 2,500 delta-chain clones; approximately 7.7% were seen once. The specimen was gamma-delta T cells. These receptors came from a human donor. It is not recorded whose cells these are; they may come from a transplant donor. CDR3s leave out the opening cysteine and the closing phenylalanine or tryptophan. For some rows the clone size is stated as once, few or many, or as a class when expanded; others skip it.

large TRDJ3 TRDV2 ACDPLGDIPSWDTRQMF
. TRDJ1 TRDV2 ACDPAGGMGEIRNDKLI
large TRDJ1 TRDV2 ACEGLTGGYEDSTDDKLI
. TRDJ1 TRDV1 ALGERGFPEYTDKLI
. TRDJ1 TRDV2 ACDTVAFLGLASGGPSTDKLI
medium-sized TRDJ1 TRDV2 ACDPLLSLGDGATDKLI
. TRDJ1 TRDV2 ACDTVGSDSGDKLI
. TRDJ1 TRDV2 ACDPVLRLGDTHGADKLI
medium-sized TRDJ1 TRDV2 ACEGLGGDKLI
medium-sized TRDJ1 TRDV2 ACDTVLGDTRLLGDTDKLI
large TRDJ1 TRDV2 ACDTVDTGALQGLI
large TRDJ1 TRDV2 ACDTMGDPLYTDKLI
large TRDJ1 TRDV2 ACDTVGSNTDKLI
large TRDJ3 TRDV2 ACDTAGGSSWDTRQMF
medium-sized TRDJ1 TRDV2 ACDTVGQRLGDRRTDKLI
few TRDJ3 TRDV2 ACDNTGGYSSWDTRQMF
. TRDJ1 TRDV1 ALGEIPSSRGNPTFGVDKLI
medium-sized TRDJ1 TRDV2 ACDTVLGDTLTHTNTDKLI
medium-sized TRDJ3 TRDV2 ACDTGGLGVEGPSSWDTRQMF
large TRDJ3 TRDV2 ACDGGWGMQSWDTRQMF
few TRDJ3 TRDV2 ACDTVGDTSSWDTRQMF
. TRDJ1 TRDV2 ACDLVLGDTVSDKLI
large TRDJ1 TRDV2 ACDTIRSAGGRGDTDKLI
. TRDJ1 TRDV1 ALGELNPSSTGVGLTDKLI
medium-sized TRDJ1 TRDV1 ALGDGLLRTDKLI
few TRDJ1 TRDV2 ACDAVEPSLGDTRTDTLI
. TRDJ2 TRDV2 ACDTWGINVTQLF
few TRDJ1 TRDV2 ACDPLRDPLLGVGRPYTDKLI
large TRDJ1 TRDV2 ACDTLLGDTVGDKLI
. TRDJ1 TRDV2 ACDTISPTVGLYTDNLI
large TRDJ1 TRDV2 ACDTLRGIRESDKLI
medium-sized TRDJ1 TRDV3 AFPPMKLI